Following are 4 T cell receptor beta chains from one sample sequenced in a study of beta chain features in type 1 diabetes. What was sequenced were expressed TCRB transcripts, since all of the isolated RNA had been reverse transcribed. Assay: immunoSEQ multiplex PCR; the TCRdb copy retains only in-frame clones and omits some. This table holds 330,000 or so clones, approximately 14% found once. Sequenced input: central memory CD4+ T cells from blood. The receptors shown here come from a man aged 25-45 years in good health.

This clone has more than one count but fewer than ten. J is TRBJ2-7 and V is TRBV7-2; tentatively, D is TRBD2 (6 bases). Germline V gene sequence: CDR1 SGHTA, CDR2 FQGNSA. The CDR3 totals 16 residues. The V and J ends lost 4 bases and 3 bases respectively, with 19 bases between them. CDR3 region: CASSSHLASPIYEQYV. The DNA for the CDR3 is TGTGCCAGCAGCTCACACCTAGCGTCTCCGATCTACGAGCAGTACGTC.

The chain recombines TRBV11-3 with TRBJ2-4; D not resolved. Germline-derived CDR1 and CDR2 are SGHNT and YENEEA. Between the trimmed V and J ends, which lost 5 bases and 6 bases, there was a span of 11 bases. This CDR3 contains 13 residues. This CDR3 reads CASSENTPNIQYF. For the CDR3, the DNA is TGTGCCAGCAGCGAAAACACACCAAACATTCAGTACTTC.

This clone turned up a few times. This chain joins TRBV5-1 and TRBJ2-2, with 9 bases fitting TRBD1. Germline V gene data show CDR1 as SGHRS and CDR2 as YFSETQ. CDR3 size: 13 residues. After removal of 1 base from V and 9 bases from J, the junction contained 1 base not matched to a gene. The CDR3 reads CASSLTGGRELFF. CDR3 nucleotides: TGCGCCAGCAGCTTGACAGGGGGCCGGGAGCTGTTTTTT.

This clone was observed a few times. The chain links TRBV27 to TRBJ2-5, with 11 bases aligning to TRBD1. The CDR3 consists of 14 residues. With V trimmed by 6 bases and J by 4 bases, 4 bases remained unmatched. Germline assignment: CDR1 MNHEY and CDR2 SMNVEV (reference sequence). CDR3 in amino acids: CASRRGQGGETQYF. DNA of the CDR3: TGTGCCAGCAGGCGGGGACAGGGGGGAGAGACCCAGTACTTC.